These 20 T cell receptor beta chains share one sample of origin, sequenced in a study of CD8 T cells in Susac syndrome. Reverse transcription of 0.5 to 1 ug RNA was performed with random hexamers. From the immunoSEQ multiplex PCR reads, TCRdb called clonotypes with MiXCR, one entry per CDR3 protein. This table holds over 140,000 distinct CDR3 sequences, about 95% found once. Sequencing was performed on CD4+ T cells from PBMCs. The source is a human donor with Susac syndrome.

The chain recombines TRBV19 with TRBJ2-1; D possibly corresponds to TRBD2 (6 bases). The CDR3 is 14 residues long. The V gene's germline CDR1 is LNHDA and CDR2 SQIVND (reference sequence). V lost 1 base to trimming and J lost 4 bases, with 8 bases between them. As DNA, the CDR3 is TGTGCCAGTAGTATAGGACTAGAATACAATGAGCAGTTCTTC. This translates into CASSIGLEYNEQFF.

The genes are TRBV10-3 and TRBJ1-2; D gene unclear. Germline values: CDR1 ENHRY, CDR2 SYGVKD. CDR3 length: 12 residues. Trimming took off 6 bases at V and 7 bases at J, with 12 bases between the two ends. As DNA, the CDR3 is TGTGCCATCAGGCCGGTTCTCGGTGGCTACACCTTC. Translation gives CAIRPVLGGYTF.

This sequence joins TRBV6-6 and TRBJ2-6; D perhaps matches TRBD2 (6 bases). Germline loops: CDR1 MNHNY, CDR2 SVGAGI (reference sequence). This CDR3 is 16 amino acids long. V gave up 7 bases and J gave up 1 base, with 14 bases separating them. The CDR3 reads CASKPEGRSGANVLTF. The CDR3 DNA follows: TGTGCCAGCAAACCGGAGGGTCGTTCTGGGGCCAACGTCCTGACTTTC.

This rearrangement joins TRBV12-3 or TRBV12-4 to TRBJ2-5; D is ambiguous. Trimming shortened V by 5 bases and J by 1 base, and 20 bases separated the two germline ends. The CDR3 is 17 residues long. CDR3 protein: CASSPKPRMESQETQYF. DNA for the CDR3: TGTGCCAGCAGTCCAAAACCCCGAATGGAGTCCCAAGAGACCCAGTACTTC.

The chain links TRBV29-1 to TRBJ1-1, with 7 bases aligning to TRBD1. CDR1 and CDR2 from the germline V gene are SQVTM and ANQGSEA. V gave up 5 bases and J gave up 0 bases; unmatched junction bases: 9. CDR3 length: 15 residues. The CDR3 protein is CSVFVQGRVNTEAFF. The CDR3 DNA is TGCAGCGTTTTCGTACAGGGGAGGGTGAACACTGAAGCTTTCTTT.

J is TRBJ2-1 and V is TRBV3-1, with D perhaps TRBD2 (7 bases). From germline, CDR1 is LGHDT and CDR2 YNNKEL (reference sequence). The CDR3 has 14 amino acids. V gave up 6 bases and J gave up 7 bases, with 16 bases separating them. CDR3 DNA: TGTGCCAGCAGTCCGGGGGGCGCCCTGAATGAGCAGTTCTTC. Its protein is CASSPGGALNEQFF.

This clonotype appeared once. This sequence joins TRBV12-3 or TRBV12-4 and TRBJ1-2, with unresolved D. The CDR3 contains 17 residues. V was shortened by 5 bases and J by 0 bases, with 19 bases between the two germline ends. CDR3 sequence reads: CASSGVRAGTANYGYTF. DNA for the CDR3: TGTGCCAGCAGTGGGGTAAGGGCGGGCACAGCTAACTATGGCTACACCTTC.

This sequence joins TRBV15 and TRBJ2-3, with 12 bases matching TRBD2. The germline V gene has CDR1 LNHNV and CDR2 YYDKDF (reference sequence). This CDR3 has 15 amino acids. J lost 4 bases, V lost 2 bases, and 1 base had no gene match. CDR3 in amino acids: CATSRSSGRADTQYF. The DNA of the CDR3 is TGTGCCACCAGCAGATCTAGCGGGAGGGCAGATACGCAGTATTTT.

The CDR3 region is CASSYLGQYGYTF. The CDR3 bases are TGTGCCAGCAGTTACTTAGGGCAGTATGGCTACACCTTC. The chain carries TRBV6-6 and TRBJ1-2; D unclear. This CDR3 has 13 amino acids. Between the trimmed V and J ends, which lost 1 base and 5 bases, there was a span of 8 bases. Germline CDR1 reads MNHNY; CDR2 reads SVGAGI (reference sequence).

The J gene is TRBJ1-1, the V gene TRBV10-3, with D possibly being TRBD1 (5 bases). CDR3 size: 12 residues. The V and J ends lost 8 bases and 4 bases respectively, with 11 bases between them. The germline V gene has CDR1 ENHRY and CDR2 SYGVKD. In DNA, the CDR3 is TGTGCCATCGCAGGGACCGGCACTGAAGCTTTCTTT. Amino acid sequence: CAIAGTGTEAFF.

This rearrangement joins TRBV12-3 or TRBV12-4 to TRBJ2-5; 7 bases are a match to TRBD1. V lost 6 bases and J lost 4; bases outside the gene matches: 11. The CDR3 totals 15 residues. CDR3 coding DNA: TGTGCCAGCAGCCGGGGACAGTCCTCACTAGAGACCCAGTACTTC. Translated: CASSRGQSSLETQYF.

The chain employs TRBV20-1 and TRBJ2-2; D is tentatively TRBD1 or TRBD2 (6 bases each). V lost 1 base and J 5 bases, leaving 14 bases between the germline ends. CDR3 size: 15 residues. Germline lookup yields CDR1 DFQATT and CDR2 SNEGSKA (reference sequence). CDR3 nucleotide sequence: TGCAGTGCTAGAGTTGGGGGGACAAGAACCGGGGAGCTGTTTTTT. It encodes CSARVGGTRTGELFF.

The chain has TRBV20-1 and TRBJ1-2; 7 nucleotides align to TRBD1. The CDR3 runs 14 residues. The ends lost 3 bases at V and 4 bases at J; junction bases unmatched: 8. Germline V lookup: CDR1 DFQATT, CDR2 SNEGSKA (reference sequence). The CDR3 sequence: CSARTGSGGYGYTF. DNA for the CDR3: TGCAGTGCTAGGACAGGGTCAGGTGGCTATGGCTACACCTTC.

This clonotype was observed a handful of times. The genes are TRBV18 and TRBJ2-7; D remains ambiguous. Germline assignment: CDR1 KGHSH and CDR2 LQKENI. The CDR3 is 15 residues long. Trimming pared 0 bases from V and 4 bases from J, leaving 13 bases between. CDR3 in DNA: TGTGCCAGCTCACCACCGGATGGTTGGGGTTACGAGCAGTACTTC. Amino acid sequence: CASSPPDGWGYEQYF.

J is TRBJ1-2 and V is TRBV6-2 or TRBV6-3; no definite D call. Germline CDR1 reads MNHEY; CDR2 reads SVGEGT. Trimming shortened V by 7 bases and J by 8 bases, and 20 bases separated the two germline ends. CDR3 length: 14 amino acids. This CDR3 is CASIEDGRVGGYTF. The CDR3 nucleotides are TGTGCCAGCATCGAAGACGGGCGCGTGGGGGGCTACACCTTC.

V is TRBV30 and J is TRBJ1-6, with D perhaps matching TRBD1 (5 bases). CDR1 GTSNPN and CDR2 SVGIG come from the germline V gene (reference sequence). The CDR3 loop spans 12 amino acids. V was clipped by 5 bases and J by 9 bases, with 11 bases between them. The CDR3 protein is CAWGGGSSPLHF. CDR3 coding DNA: TGTGCCTGGGGGGGAGGGAGTTCACCCCTCCACTTT.

The chain uses TRBV15 and TRBJ1-2, with D possibly being TRBD1 (6 bases). V shed 4 bases and J shed 8 bases, with 23 bases lying between them. Germline CDR1 and CDR2: LNHNV and YYDKDF (reference sequence). This CDR3 is built from 16 residues. Here the CDR3 reads CATSNPFGTSLGGYTF. The CDR3 DNA follows: TGTGCCACCAGCAATCCCTTTGGGACATCCCTTGGGGGCTACACCTTC.

The chain carries TRBV6-5 and TRBJ2-6, with a possible D match to TRBD1 (6 bases). V lost 5 bases and J lost 0, with 8 bases in between. CDR3 length: 15 amino acids. Germline lookup yields CDR1 MNHEY and CDR2 SVGAGI. Here the CDR3 DNA reads TGTGCCAGCAGTATGACAGGCTCTGGGGCCAACGTCCTGACTTTC. Its protein is CASSMTGSGANVLTF.

V usage is TRBV7-2 and J usage is TRBJ1-5, with D possibly matching TRBD1 (6 bases). Looked up from germline, CDR1 is SGHTA and CDR2 is FQGNSA. The germline V and J ends were trimmed by 4 bases and 7 bases, with 11 bases remaining between them. The CDR3 runs 13 residues. The CDR3, as DNA: TGTGCCAGCAGCTCCGACAGGTTCCAGCCCCAGCATTTT. Its translation: CASSSDRFQPQHF.

This clonotype occurred once. This sequence joins TRBV12-3 or TRBV12-4 and TRBJ2-4; 8 nucleotides line up with TRBD1. The CDR3 sequence is 14 residues long. V shed 6 bases, J shed 5 bases, and the junction held 6 bases outside the gene matches. The CDR3 DNA reads TGTGCCAGCAGCGACAGGGGATGGGAAAACATTCAGTACTTC. This sequence encodes CASSDRGWENIQYF.